These 22 T cell receptor beta chains came from one sample sequenced in a study of shared clonotypes between healthy human individuals (dated by TCRdb to 2020 to 2021). The library was prepared using the immunoSEQ multiplex PCR assay. TCRdb took this table from immuneACCESS and kept in-frame rearrangements with V and J called. Such tables lack part of the clones; where checked against another copy, unresolved V genes explain under half of the gap, and the rest is unexplained. The sample table holds roughly 400,000 clones, of which roughly 96% were seen once. The top ten constitute less than 0.35% of the sample. The sample consisted of memory CD8+ T cells sorted from blood. The cell subset or site label, read with the paper, signifies: CD45RO+ cells pooled with CCR7-negative TemRA cells. All receptors derive from a man younger than 45 in good health.

V and J are TRBV5-4 and TRBJ2-7, with 7 positions matching TRBD1. Germline trimming cut 2 bases from V and 1 base from J; bases unmatched to any gene: 6. The CDR3 is made up of 15 amino acids. Germline V lookup: CDR1 SGHNT, CDR2 YYREEE (reference sequence). CDR3: CASSFQTGVSYEQYF. In DNA, the CDR3 is TGTGCCAGCAGCTTCCAAACAGGGGTATCCTACGAGCAGTACTTC.

The V gene is TRBV6-1, the J gene TRBJ1-5, with D perhaps TRBD1 (6 bases). Trimming pared 4 bases from V and 1 base from J, leaving 20 bases between. Germline lookup yields CDR1 MNHNS and CDR2 SASEGT. CDR3 size: 18 residues. CDR3 protein: CASSGTVGPVRSNQPQHF. DNA for the CDR3: TGTGCCAGCAGTGGGACAGTCGGTCCTGTGAGGAGCAATCAGCCCCAGCATTTT.

Details on this clone: Possible read error: a much larger clone is one base away. The CDR3 here is CASSLEETQYF. In DNA, the CDR3 is TGTGCCAGCAGCTTGGAGGAGACCCAGTACTTC. The chain carries TRBV5-5 and TRBJ2-5, with D hard to call. Trimming removed 0 bases at V and 5 bases at J, with 2 bases between. The germline V gene has CDR1 SGHKS and CDR2 YYEKEE (reference sequence). This CDR3 has 11 amino acids.

The chain employs TRBV5-6 and TRBJ2-1; TRBD2 is a possible D gene (6 bases). This CDR3 contains 16 residues. Between the trimmed V and J ends, which lost 0 bases and 0 bases, there was a span of 10 bases. Germline V gene lookup returns CDR1 SGHDT and CDR2 YYEEEE. The CDR3 sequence is CASSLGGGSSYNEQFF. CDR3 coding DNA: TGTGCCAGCAGCTTGGGTGGGGGGAGCTCCTACAATGAGCAGTTCTTC.

The chain is built from TRBV6-5 and TRBJ1-3; unclear D gene. V lost 7 bases to trimming and J lost 0 bases, with 4 bases between them. The CDR3 totals 12 residues. The V gene's germline CDR1 is MNHEY and CDR2 SVGAGI. CDR3 in amino acids: CASKHSGNTIYF. As DNA, the CDR3 is TGTGCCAGCAAACACTCTGGAAACACCATATATTTT.

This clone has just one count. A junction end diverges from the germline sequence, so it may reflect a read error. J is TRBJ2-5 and V is TRBV7-7; D is possibly TRBD1 (6 bases). This CDR3 region has 19 residues. Germline CDR1 is SSHAT and CDR2 is FNYEAQ (reference sequence). This CDR3 reads CASSLVPSFTRDKEETQYF. CDR3 nucleotides: TGTGCTAGCAGCCTCGTTCCCTCATTCACCCGGGACAAAGAAGAGACCCAGTACTTC.

The chain employs TRBV19 and TRBJ1-2; D possibly corresponds to TRBD1 (6 bases). V was trimmed by 8 bases and J by 4 bases, leaving 14 bases between them. This CDR3 region has 13 residues. The germline V gene encodes CDR1 LNHDA and CDR2 SQIVND (reference sequence). The CDR3 spells CASRETGAYGYTF. The CDR3 nucleotides are TGTGCCAGTCGAGAGACAGGAGCCTATGGCTACACCTTC.

CDR3 protein: CASSPGQKGQPQHF. For the CDR3, the DNA is TGTGCCAGCAGCCCGGGACAGAAGGGTCAGCCCCAGCATTTT. The chain links TRBV9 to TRBJ1-5, with 7 bases identical to TRBD1. Germline CDR1 and CDR2: SGDLS and YYNGEE. Germline trimming cut 4 bases from V and 6 bases from J; bases unmatched to any gene: 7. The CDR3 is made up of 14 amino acids.

The chain links TRBV5-4 to TRBJ2-5; D unclear. The CDR3 is 12 amino acids. The V gene lost 0 bases and the J gene lost 5 bases, with 5 bases spanning the gap. Germline CDR1 reads SGHNT; CDR2 reads YYREEE (reference sequence). The CDR3 region is CASSLAKETQYF. The CDR3 DNA is TGTGCCAGCAGCTTGGCCAAGGAGACCCAGTACTTC.

The chain has TRBV6-5 and TRBJ1-4, with a tentative D call TRBD1 (6 bases). Germline values: CDR1 MNHEY, CDR2 SVGAGI. The CDR3 runs 15 residues. V was cut by 2 bases and J by 3 bases, with 10 bases left in between. The CDR3 nucleotides read TGTGCCAGCAGTTACCGCGGGACACCTAATGAAAAACTGTTTTTT. Translating it yields CASSYRGTPNEKLFF.

The CDR3 region has the DNA TGTGCCAGCAAGAACACGGCGGGACGGTACGAGCAGTACTTC. This gives the protein CASKNTAGRYEQYF. The V call is TRBV6-5, the J call TRBJ2-7; TRBD2 is a possible D gene (6 bases). This CDR3 region has 14 residues. Trimming removed 7 bases at V and 4 bases at J, with 17 bases between. Per germline, CDR1 MNHEY and CDR2 SVGAGI.

The chain couples TRBV5-1 to TRBJ2-2; D gene ambiguous. The length of the CDR3 is 15 residues. Between the trimmed V and J ends, which lost 4 bases and 3 bases, there was a span of 13 bases. Germline values: CDR1 SGHRS, CDR2 YFSETQ. CDR3 sequence reads: CASSTRGRDTGELFF. The CDR3 nucleotides read TGCGCCAGCAGCACGCGAGGCCGGGACACCGGGGAGCTGTTTTTT. The full variable domain, its missing parts supplied by reference TRBV5-1 and TRBJ2-2, is KAGVTQTPRYLIKTRGQQVTLSCSPISGHRSVSWYQQTPGQGLQFLFEYFSETQRNKGNFPGRFSGRQFSNSRSEMNVSTLELGDSALYLCASSTRGRDTGELFFGEGSRLTVL.

V is TRBV2 and J is TRBJ1-5, with D possibly matching TRBD1 (5 bases). CDR1 is SNHLY and CDR2 is FYNNEI in the germline V gene. This CDR3 is built from 13 residues. The CDR3 here is CALGTGKDQPQHF. The DNA for the CDR3 is TGTGCTTTAGGGACGGGGAAGGATCAGCCCCAGCATTTT.

This chain uses TRBV30 with TRBJ1-3; 9 bases map to TRBD1. The germline gives CDR1 GTSNPN, CDR2 SVGIG (reference sequence). CDR3 length: 16 residues. The V gene end was trimmed by 4 bases and the J gene end by 4 bases; junction bases not matched to a gene: 11. CDR3 coding DNA: TGTGCCTGGACCCTACTTTACAGGGGGCGAGGAAACACCATATATTTT. It encodes CAWTLLYRGRGNTIYF.

The V gene is TRBV7-2, the J gene TRBJ2-3; 9 bases fit TRBD2. The CDR3 is made up of 17 amino acids. Germline V lookup: CDR1 SGHTA, CDR2 FQGNSA. The V segment lost 1 base and the J segment 4 bases; nucleotides outside the gene matches: 9. CDR3 sequence (DNA): TGTGCCAGCAGCTTAGGGGCGGGAGGGCCTCGGGCAGATACGCAGTATTTT. This sequence encodes CASSLGAGGPRADTQYF.

Details on this clone: This specimen includes other DNA sequences encoding the same CDR3. The chain combines TRBV6-1 with TRBJ2-7, with D unresolved. The length of the CDR3 is 11 residues. Germline CDR1 reads MNHNS; CDR2 reads SASEGT. V was shortened by 6 bases and J by 2 bases, with 5 bases between the two germline ends. The CDR3 nucleotides read TGTGCCAGCAGCGCCCCCTACGAGCAGTACTTC. It specifies CASSAPYEQYF.

This CDR3 reads CASSLGLVGELFF. As DNA, the CDR3 is TGTGCCAGCAGTTTAGGGCTGGTCGGGGAGCTGTTTTTT. The chain links TRBV28 to TRBJ2-2; D is uncertain. V was cut by 2 bases and J by 7 bases, with 8 bases left in between. This CDR3 comprises 13 residues. CDR1 MDHEN and CDR2 SYDVKM come from the germline V gene.

This chain uses TRBV11-2 with TRBJ2-7, with 9 bases that match TRBD2. The V and J ends lost 5 bases and 2 bases, in that order; junction bases with no gene match: 7. The V gene's germline CDR1 is SGHAT and CDR2 FQNNGV. CDR3 length: 15 residues. DNA for the CDR3: TGTGCCAGCAGCCTCGGACTAGCGCGTACCTACGAGCAGTACTTC. It is translated as CASSLGLARTYEQYF.

This clone appeared once. This chain connects TRBV19 to TRBJ1-2; D is undetermined. The CDR3 is 14 amino acids. V gave up 7 bases and J gave up 3 bases, with 15 bases separating them. Germline lookup yields CDR1 LNHDA and CDR2 SQIVND (reference sequence). CDR3 sequence reads: CASMASGGYYGYTF. The CDR3 DNA is TGTGCCAGTATGGCGTCAGGAGGGTACTATGGCTACACCTTC.

The chain has TRBV11-2 and TRBJ1-4; 8 bases align to TRBD1. The CDR3 loop spans 15 amino acids. Per the germline V gene, CDR1 is SGHAT and CDR2 is FQNNGV. With 11 bases clipped from V and 8 bases from J, the junction kept 16 bases outside the gene matches. The CDR3 loop is CAASAGEAGGEKLFF. In DNA form, the CDR3 reads TGTGCCGCCAGCGCCGGGGAGGCAGGGGGCGAAAAACTGTTTTTT.

This chain joins TRBV29-1 and TRBJ2-3; the D is unclear. The CDR3 spans 14 residues. Germline V gene data show CDR1 as SQVTM and CDR2 as ANQGSEA. V dropped 6 bases and J dropped 2 bases, with 15 bases sitting between them. The CDR3 region has the DNA TGCAGCGTAAGTTCTGGGTACTTCACAGATACGCAGTATTTT. Protein product: CSVSSGYFTDTQYF.

The chain links TRBV11-2 to TRBJ2-7; D not certain. The CDR3 extends over 14 amino acids. V lost 1 base, J lost 4 bases, and 11 bases lay in between. Germline-derived CDR1 and CDR2 are SGHAT and FQNNGV. CDR3 sequence (DNA): TGTGCCAGCAGCTTAGCCCCTAGTATTTACGAGCAGTACTTC. Its protein product is CASSLAPSIYEQYF.